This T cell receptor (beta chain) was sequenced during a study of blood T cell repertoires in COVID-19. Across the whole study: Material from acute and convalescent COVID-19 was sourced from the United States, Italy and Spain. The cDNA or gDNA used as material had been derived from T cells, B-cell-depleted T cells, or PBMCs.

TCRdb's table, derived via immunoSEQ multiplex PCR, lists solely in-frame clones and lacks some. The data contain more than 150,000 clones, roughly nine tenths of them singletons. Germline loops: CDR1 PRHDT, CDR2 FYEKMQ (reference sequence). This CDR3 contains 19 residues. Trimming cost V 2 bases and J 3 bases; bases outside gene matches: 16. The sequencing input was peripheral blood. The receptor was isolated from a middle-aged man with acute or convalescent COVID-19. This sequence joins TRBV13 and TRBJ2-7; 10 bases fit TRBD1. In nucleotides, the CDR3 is TGTGCCAGCAGCTTAAGTTTTAGGCCGGGGACAGGGGAGGACTACGAGCAGTACTTC. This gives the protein CASSLSFRPGTGEDYEQYF.